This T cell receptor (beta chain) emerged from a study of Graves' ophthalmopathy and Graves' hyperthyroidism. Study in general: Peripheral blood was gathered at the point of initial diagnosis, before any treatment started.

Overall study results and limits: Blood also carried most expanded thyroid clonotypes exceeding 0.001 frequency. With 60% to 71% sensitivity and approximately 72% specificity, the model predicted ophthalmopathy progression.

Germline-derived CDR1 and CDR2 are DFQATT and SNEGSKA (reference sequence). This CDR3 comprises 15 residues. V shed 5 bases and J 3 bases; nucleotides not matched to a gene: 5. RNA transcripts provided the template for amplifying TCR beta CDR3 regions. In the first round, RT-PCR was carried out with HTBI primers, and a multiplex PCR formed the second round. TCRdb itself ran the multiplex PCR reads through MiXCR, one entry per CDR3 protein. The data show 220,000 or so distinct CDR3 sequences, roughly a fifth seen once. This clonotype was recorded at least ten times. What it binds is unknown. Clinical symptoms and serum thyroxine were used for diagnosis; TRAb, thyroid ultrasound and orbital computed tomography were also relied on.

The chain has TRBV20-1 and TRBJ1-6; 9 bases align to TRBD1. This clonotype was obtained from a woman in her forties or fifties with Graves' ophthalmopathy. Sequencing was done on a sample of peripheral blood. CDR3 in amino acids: CSAATDRGYNSPLHF. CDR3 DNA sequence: TGCAGTGCTGCCACGGACAGGGGCTATAATTCACCCCTCCACTTT.